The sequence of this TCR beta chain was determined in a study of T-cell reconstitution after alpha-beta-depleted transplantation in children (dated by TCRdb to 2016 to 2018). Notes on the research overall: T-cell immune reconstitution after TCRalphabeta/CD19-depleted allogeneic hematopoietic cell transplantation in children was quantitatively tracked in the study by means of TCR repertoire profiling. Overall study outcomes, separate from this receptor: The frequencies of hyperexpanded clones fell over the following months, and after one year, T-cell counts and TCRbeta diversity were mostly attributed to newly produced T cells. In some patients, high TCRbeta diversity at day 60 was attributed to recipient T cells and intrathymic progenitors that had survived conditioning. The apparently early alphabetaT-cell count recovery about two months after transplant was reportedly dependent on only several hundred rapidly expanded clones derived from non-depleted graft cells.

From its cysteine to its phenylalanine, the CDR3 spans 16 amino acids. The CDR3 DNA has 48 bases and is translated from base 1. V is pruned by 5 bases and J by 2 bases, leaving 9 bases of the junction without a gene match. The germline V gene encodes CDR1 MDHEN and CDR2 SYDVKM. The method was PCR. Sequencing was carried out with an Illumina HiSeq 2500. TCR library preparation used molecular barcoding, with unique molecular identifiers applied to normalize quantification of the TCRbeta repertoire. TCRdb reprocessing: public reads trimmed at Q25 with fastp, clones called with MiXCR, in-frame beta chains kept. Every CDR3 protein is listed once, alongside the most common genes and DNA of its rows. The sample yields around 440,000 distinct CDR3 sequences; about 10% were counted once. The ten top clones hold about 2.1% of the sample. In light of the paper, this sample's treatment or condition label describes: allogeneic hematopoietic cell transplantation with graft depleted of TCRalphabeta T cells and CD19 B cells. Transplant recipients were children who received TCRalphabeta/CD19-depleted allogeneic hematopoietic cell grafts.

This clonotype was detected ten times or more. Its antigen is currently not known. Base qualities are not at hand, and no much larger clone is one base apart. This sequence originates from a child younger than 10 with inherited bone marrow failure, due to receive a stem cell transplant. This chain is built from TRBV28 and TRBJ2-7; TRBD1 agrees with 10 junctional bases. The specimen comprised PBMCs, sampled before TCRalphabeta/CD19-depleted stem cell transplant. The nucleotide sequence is TGTGCCAGCAGTCCTATAGGGGACAGGGGAACCTACGAGCAGTACTTC. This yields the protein CASSPIGDRGTYEQYF.